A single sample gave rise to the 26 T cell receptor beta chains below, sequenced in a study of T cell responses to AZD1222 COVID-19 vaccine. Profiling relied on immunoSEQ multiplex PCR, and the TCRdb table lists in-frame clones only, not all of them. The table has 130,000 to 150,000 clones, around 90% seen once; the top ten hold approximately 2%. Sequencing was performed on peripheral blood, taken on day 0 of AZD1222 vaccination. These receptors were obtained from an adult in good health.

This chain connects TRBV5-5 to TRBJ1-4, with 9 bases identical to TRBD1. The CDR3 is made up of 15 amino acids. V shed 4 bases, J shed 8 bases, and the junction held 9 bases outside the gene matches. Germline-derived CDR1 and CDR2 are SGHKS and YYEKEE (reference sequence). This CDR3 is CASSPQGAGEEKLFF. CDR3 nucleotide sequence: TGTGCCAGCAGCCCACAGGGGGCCGGGGAAGAAAAACTGTTTTTT. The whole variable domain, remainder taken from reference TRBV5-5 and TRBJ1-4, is DAGVTQSPTHLIKTRGQQVTLRCSPISGHKSVSWYQQVLGQGPQFIFQYYEKEERGRGNFPDRFSARQFPNYSSELNVNALLLGDSALYLCASSPQGAGEEKLFFGSGTQLSVL.

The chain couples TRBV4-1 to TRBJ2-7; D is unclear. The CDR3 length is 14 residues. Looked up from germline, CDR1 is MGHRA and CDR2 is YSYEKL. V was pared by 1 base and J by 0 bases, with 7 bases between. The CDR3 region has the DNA TGCGCCAGCAGCCAAGCGGAGTCCTCCTACGAGCAGTACTTC. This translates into CASSQAESSYEQYF.

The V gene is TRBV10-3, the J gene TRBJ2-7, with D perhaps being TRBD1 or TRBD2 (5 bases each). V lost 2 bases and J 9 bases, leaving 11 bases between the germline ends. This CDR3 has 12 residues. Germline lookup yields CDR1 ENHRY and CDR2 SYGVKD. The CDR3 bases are TGTGCCATCAGTGAGGGGGACGCTGGGCAGTACTTC. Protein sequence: CAISEGDAGQYF.

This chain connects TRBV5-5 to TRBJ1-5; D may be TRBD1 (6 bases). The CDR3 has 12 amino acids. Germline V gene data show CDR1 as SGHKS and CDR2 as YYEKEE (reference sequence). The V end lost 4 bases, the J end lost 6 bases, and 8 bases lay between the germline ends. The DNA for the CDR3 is TGTGCCAGCAGCGTCAGGGGTCAGCCCCAGCATTTT. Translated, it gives CASSVRGQPQHF. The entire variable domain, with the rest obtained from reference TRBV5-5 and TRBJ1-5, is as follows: DAGVTQSPTHLIKTRGQQVTLRCSPISGHKSVSWYQQVLGQGPQFIFQYYEKEERGRGNFPDRFSARQFPNYSSELNVNALLLGDSALYLCASSVRGQPQHFGDGTRLSIL.

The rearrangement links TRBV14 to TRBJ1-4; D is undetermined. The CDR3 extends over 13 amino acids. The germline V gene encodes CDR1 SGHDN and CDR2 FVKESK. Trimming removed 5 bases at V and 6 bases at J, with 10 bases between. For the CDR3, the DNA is TGTGCCAGCAGCAAGAGAGCTTATGAAAAACTGTTTTTT. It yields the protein CASSKRAYEKLFF. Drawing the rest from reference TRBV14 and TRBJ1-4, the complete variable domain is EAGVTQFPSHSVIEKGQTVTLRCDPISGHDNLYWYRRVMGKEIKFLLHFVKESKQDESGMPNNRFLAERTGGTYSTLKVQPAELEDSGVYFCASSKRAYEKLFFGSGTQLSVL.

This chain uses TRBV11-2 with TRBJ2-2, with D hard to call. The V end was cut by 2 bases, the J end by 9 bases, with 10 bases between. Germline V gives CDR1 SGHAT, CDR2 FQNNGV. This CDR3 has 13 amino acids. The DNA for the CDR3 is TGTGCCAGCAGCTTAACCCCCCGTCGGGAGCTGTTTTTT. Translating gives CASSLTPRRELFF.

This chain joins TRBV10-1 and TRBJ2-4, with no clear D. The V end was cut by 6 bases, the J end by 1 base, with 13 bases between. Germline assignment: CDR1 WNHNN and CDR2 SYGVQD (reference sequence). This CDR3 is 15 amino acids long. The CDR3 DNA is TGCGCCAGCAGGCCCCCGCCTCAGGCCAAAAACATTCAGTACTTC. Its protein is CASRPPPQAKNIQYF.

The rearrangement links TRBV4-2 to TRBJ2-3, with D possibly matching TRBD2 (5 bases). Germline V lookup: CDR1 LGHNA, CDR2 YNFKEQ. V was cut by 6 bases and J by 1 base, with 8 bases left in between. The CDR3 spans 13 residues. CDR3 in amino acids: CASRNSGTDTQYF. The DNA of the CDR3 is TGTGCCAGCAGGAATAGCGGCACAGATACGCAGTATTTT.

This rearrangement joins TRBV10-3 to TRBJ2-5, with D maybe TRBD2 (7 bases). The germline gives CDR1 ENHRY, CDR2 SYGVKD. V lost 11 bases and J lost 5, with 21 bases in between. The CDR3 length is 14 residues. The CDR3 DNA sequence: TGTGCCTCCAACGGCGGGGGCGAGGGGGAGACCCAGTACTTC. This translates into CASNGGGEGETQYF.

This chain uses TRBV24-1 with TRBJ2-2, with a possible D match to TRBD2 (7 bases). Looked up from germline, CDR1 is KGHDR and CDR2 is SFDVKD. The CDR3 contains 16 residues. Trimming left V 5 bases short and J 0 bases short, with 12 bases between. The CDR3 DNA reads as TGTGCCACCAGTGTTGGGGGGGGCGCGAACACCGGGGAGCTGTTTTTT. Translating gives CATSVGGGANTGELFF.

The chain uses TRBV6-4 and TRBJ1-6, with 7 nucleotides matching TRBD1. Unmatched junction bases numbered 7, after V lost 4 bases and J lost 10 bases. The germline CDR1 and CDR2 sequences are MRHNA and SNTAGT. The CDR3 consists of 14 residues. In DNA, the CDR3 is TGTGCCAGCAGTGCGAGACAGGGTTGGTCACCCCTCCACTTT. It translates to CASSARQGWSPLHF.

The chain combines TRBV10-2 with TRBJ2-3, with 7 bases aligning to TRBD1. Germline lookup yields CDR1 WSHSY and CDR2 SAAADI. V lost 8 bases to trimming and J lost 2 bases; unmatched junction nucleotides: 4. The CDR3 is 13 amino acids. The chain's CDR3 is CASSDRATDTQYF. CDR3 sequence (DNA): TGCGCCAGCTCTGACAGGGCCACAGATACGCAGTATTTT.

In DNA, the CDR3 is TGTGCCAGCAGTTACTCGATGCGGGGCACCGCGGGTCCAGATACGCAGTATTTT. This translates into CASSYSMRGTAGPDTQYF. The chain recombines TRBV6-2 or TRBV6-3 with TRBJ2-3, with D possibly TRBD2 on 6 matching bases. The CDR3 has 18 amino acids. Per the germline V gene, CDR1 is MNHEY and CDR2 is SVGEGT. Trimming pared 0 bases from V and 4 bases from J, leaving 20 bases between.

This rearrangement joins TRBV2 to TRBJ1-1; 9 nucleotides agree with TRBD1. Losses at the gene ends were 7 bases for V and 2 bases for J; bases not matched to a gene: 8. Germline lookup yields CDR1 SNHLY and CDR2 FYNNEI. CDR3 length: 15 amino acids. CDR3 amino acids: CASTGQGIVNTEAFF. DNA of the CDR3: TGTGCCAGCACAGGACAGGGGATCGTCAACACTGAAGCTTTCTTT.

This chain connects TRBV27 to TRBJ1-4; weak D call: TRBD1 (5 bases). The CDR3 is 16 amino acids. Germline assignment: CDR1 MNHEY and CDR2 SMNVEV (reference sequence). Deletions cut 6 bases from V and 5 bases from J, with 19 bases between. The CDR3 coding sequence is TGTGCCAGCAGAGAAGTGTGGGCAGGGATAAATGAAAAACTGTTTTTT. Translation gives CASREVWAGINEKLFF.

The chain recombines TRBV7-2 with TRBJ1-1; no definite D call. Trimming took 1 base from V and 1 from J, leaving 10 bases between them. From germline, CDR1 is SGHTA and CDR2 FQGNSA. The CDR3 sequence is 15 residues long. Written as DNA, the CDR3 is TGTGCCAGCAGCTTAGGACGTTTTTCGAACACTGAAGCTTTCTTT. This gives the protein CASSLGRFSNTEAFF.

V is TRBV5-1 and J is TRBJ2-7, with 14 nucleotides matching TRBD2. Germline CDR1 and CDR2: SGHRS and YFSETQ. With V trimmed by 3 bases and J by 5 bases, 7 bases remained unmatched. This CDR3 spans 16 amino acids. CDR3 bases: TGCGCCAGCAGCTCTGGACTAGCGGGGGGCCAAGACGAGCAGTACTTC. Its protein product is CASSSGLAGGQDEQYF. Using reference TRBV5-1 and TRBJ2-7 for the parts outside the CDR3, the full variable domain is KAGVTQTPRYLIKTRGQQVTLSCSPISGHRSVSWYQQTPGQGLQFLFEYFSETQRNKGNFPGRFSGRQFSNSRSEMNVSTLELGDSALYLCASSSGLAGGQDEQYFGPGTRLTVT.

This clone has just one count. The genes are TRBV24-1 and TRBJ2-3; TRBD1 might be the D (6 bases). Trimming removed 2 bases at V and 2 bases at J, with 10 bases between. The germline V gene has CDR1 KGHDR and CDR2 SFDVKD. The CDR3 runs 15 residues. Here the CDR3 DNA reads TGTGCCACCAGTGATTCGGGGACATTCACAGATACGCAGTATTTT. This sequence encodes CATSDSGTFTDTQYF.

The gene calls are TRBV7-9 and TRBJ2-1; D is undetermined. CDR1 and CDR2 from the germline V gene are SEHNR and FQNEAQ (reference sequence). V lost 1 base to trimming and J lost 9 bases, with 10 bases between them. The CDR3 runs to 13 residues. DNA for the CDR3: TGTGCCAGCAGCTTAGGTCAGGTCTTTGAGCAGTTCTTC. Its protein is CASSLGQVFEQFF.

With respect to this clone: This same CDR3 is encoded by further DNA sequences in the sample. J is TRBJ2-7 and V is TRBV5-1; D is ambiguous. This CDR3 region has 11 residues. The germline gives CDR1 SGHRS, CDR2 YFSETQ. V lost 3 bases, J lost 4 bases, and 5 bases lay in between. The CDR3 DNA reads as TGCGCCAGCAGCTCAGCATACGAGCAGTACTTC. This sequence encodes CASSSAYEQYF.

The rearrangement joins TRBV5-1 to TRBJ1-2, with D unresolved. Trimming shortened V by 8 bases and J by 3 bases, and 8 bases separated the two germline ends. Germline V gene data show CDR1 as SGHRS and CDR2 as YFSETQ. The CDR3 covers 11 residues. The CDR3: CASRQDYGYTF. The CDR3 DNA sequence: TGCGCCAGTCGACAAGACTATGGCTACACCTTC. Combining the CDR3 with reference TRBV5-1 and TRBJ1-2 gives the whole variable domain KAGVTQTPRYLIKTRGQQVTLSCSPISGHRSVSWYQQTPGQGLQFLFEYFSETQRNKGNFPGRFSGRQFSNSRSEMNVSTLELGDSALYLCASRQDYGYTFGSGTRLTVV.

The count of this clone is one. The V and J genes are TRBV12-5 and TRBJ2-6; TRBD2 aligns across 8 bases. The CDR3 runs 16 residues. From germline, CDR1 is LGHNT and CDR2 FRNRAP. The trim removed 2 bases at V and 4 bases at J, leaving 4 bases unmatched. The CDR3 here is CASGLPGGNGANVLTF. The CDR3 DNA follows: TGTGCTAGTGGTTTGCCGGGGGGGAACGGGGCCAACGTCCTGACTTTC.

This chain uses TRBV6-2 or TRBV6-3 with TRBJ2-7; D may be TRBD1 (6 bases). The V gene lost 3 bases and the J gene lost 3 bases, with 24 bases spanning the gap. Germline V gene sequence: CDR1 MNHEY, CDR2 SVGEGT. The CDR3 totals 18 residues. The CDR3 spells CASSYSPVRLGHLYEQYF. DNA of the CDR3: TGTGCCAGCAGTTATTCCCCGGTCCGATTGGGACACCTCTACGAGCAGTACTTC.

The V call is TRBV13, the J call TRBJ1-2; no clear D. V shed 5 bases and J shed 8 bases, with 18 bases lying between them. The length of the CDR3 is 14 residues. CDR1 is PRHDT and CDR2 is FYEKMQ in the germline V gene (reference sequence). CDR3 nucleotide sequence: TGTGCCAGCAGCCTCCTAACAGTCACGGGGGGCTACACCTTC. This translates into CASSLLTVTGGYTF.

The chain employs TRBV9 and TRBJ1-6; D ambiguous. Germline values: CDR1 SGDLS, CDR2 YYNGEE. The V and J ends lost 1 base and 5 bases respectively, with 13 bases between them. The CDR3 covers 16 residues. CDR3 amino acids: CASSVHRVLDNSPLHF. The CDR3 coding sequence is TGTGCCAGCAGCGTACACCGGGTCTTGGATAATTCACCCCTCCACTTT.

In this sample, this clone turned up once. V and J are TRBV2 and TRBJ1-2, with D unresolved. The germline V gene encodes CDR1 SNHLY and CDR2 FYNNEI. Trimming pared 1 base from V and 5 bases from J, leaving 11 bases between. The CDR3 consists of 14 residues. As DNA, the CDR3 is TGTGCCAGCAGTGAAGACCGACCCTTATATGGCTACACCTTC. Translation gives CASSEDRPLYGYTF.